A selection of T cell receptor beta chains follows, all from one sample in a study of CD4+ T cells in melanoma. Measured with immunoSEQ multiplex PCR; TCRdb has only the in-frame clones, and not every one. Here the sample spans some 120,000 clones, roughly 90% being singletons. The source material was peripheral blood. Receptor source: a human donor with melanoma. Each CDR3 is given with its conserved first and last residue. Each record gives: J gene, V gene, clone size, D gene, CDR3 DNA, CDR3 protein. D genes are given only for firm matches. Not every row has a clone size; where given, it reads once, few, many or a size class.

TRBJ2-5 TRBV4-1 NA TRBD2 TGCGCCAGCAGCCAAATTAGCGGGAGGGAAGAGACCCAGTACTTC CASSQISGREETQYF
TRBJ1-2 TRBV29-1 NA NA TGCAGCGTTGCCGGAGGGGCCAACTATGGCTACACCTTC CSVAGGANYGYTF
TRBJ2-2 TRBV5-1 NA NA TGCGCCAGCTCGGGGATACTGAACACCGGGGAGCTGTTTTTT CASSGILNTGELFF
TRBJ2-5 TRBV11-2 NA NA TGTGCCAGCAGCTTATCACGGGGTCAAGAGACCCAGTACTTC CASSLSRGQETQYF
TRBJ2-7 TRBV5-6 few TRBD2 TGTGCCAGCAGCCCAAAACGAGGCCTAGCGGCCTACGAGCAGTACTTC CASSPKRGLAAYEQYF
TRBJ1-5 TRBV7-7 NA NA TGTGCCAGCAGCTTAGACAGTAATCAGCCCCAGCATTTT CASSLDSNQPQHF
TRBJ2-3 TRBV5-1 NA TRBD1 TGCGCCAGTAGACAGGGGGGCACAGATACGCAGTATTTT CASRQGGTDTQYF
TRBJ2-7 TRBV7-2 NA NA TGTGCCAGCAGCTTCTCGGGGGTCGTACTGGACTTC CASSFSGVVLDF
TRBJ1-5 TRBV6-6 NA NA TGTGCCAGCAGGGCGGGGGGGACCAATCAGCCCCAGCATTTT CASRAGGTNQPQHF
TRBJ2-2 TRBV5-1 once NA TGCGCCAGCAGCTTGCGGGAGTCGGGCGGGGAGCTGTTTTTT CASSLRESGGELFF
TRBJ2-3 TRBV7-2 NA TRBD2 TGTGCCAGCAGCTTAGAGGGGACTAGCGGGGGCCGTACAGATACGCAGTATTTT CASSLEGTSGGRTDTQYF
TRBJ1-4 TRBV18 NA NA TGTGCCAGCTCACCAAGTGGGGTGGTGGAAAAACTGTTTTTT CASSPSGVVEKLFF
TRBJ2-1 TRBV7-8 NA NA TGTGCCAGCAGCTCATTAGGGACGGAGAGCTCCTACAATGAGCAGTTCTTC CASSSLGTESSYNEQFF
TRBJ2-7 TRBV7-9 NA NA TGTGCCAGCTCCCAGGCCTACGAGCAGTACTTC CASSQAYEQYF
TRBJ2-5 TRBV5-4 NA TRBD2 TGTGCCAGCAGCTTGGCCAGACTAGCGGGAGGTCGCGAGACCCAGTACTTC CASSLARLAGGRETQYF
TRBJ1-6 TRBV27 NA TRBD1 TGTGCCAGCAGTTTCCGGACAGGGCGAGATTCACCCCTCCACTTT CASSFRTGRDSPLHF
TRBJ2-3 TRBV7-6 once TRBD1 TGTGCCAGCAGCCTACTCAGGGGGCACACAGATACGCAGTATTTT CASSLLRGHTDTQYF
TRBJ2-1 TRBV7-2 NA TRBD1 TGTGCCAGCAGCTTAGAGACAGGGGACTACAATGAGCAGTTCTTC CASSLETGDYNEQFF
TRBJ2-3 TRBV5-1 NA NA TGCGCCAGCAGCCCCGGACGGGACCCCACAGATACGCAGTATTTT CASSPGRDPTDTQYF
TRBJ1-3 TRBV19 NA TRBD1 TGTGCCAGTAACAATCCGGGACAGCATTTCTCTGGAAACACCATATATTTT CASNNPGQHFSGNTIYF
TRBJ1-2 TRBV27 NA NA TGTGCCAGCAGTTTATCTGCCCAGGGTTACGGCTACACCTTC CASSLSAQGYGYTF
TRBJ2-3 TRBV19 NA TRBD2 TGTGCCAGTAGTAAGGGACACCCCGGGACTAGCGGGGATACGCAGTATTTT CASSKGHPGTSGDTQYF
TRBJ1-1 TRBV28 NA TRBD1 TGTGCCAGCAGTTCTCTCGACAGGGGGAACACTGAAGCTTTCTTT CASSSLDRGNTEAFF
TRBJ1-6 TRBV7-3 few NA TGTGCCAGCAGCTTAGGACAACCAAATTCACCCCTCCACTTT CASSLGQPNSPLHF
TRBJ2-7 TRBV14 NA NA TGTGCCAGCAGCCAGACCGGGGGCGACTCCTACGAGCAGTACTTC CASSQTGGDSYEQYF
TRBJ2-7 TRBV7-2 NA NA TGTGCCAGCAGCTACCAGGGGTTAGAGCAGTACTTC CASSYQGLEQYF
TRBJ2-3 TRBV2 NA TRBD2 TGTGCCACCAAATCTAGCGGGGGGGCCAGAGATACGCAGTATTTT CATKSSGGARDTQYF
TRBJ2-6 TRBV11-2 NA NA TGTGCCAGCAGCTTAGAGAGCTCTGGGGCCAACGTCCTGACTTTC CASSLESSGANVLTF
TRBJ2-1 TRBV9 NA NA TGTGCCAGCGGGAGCTCCTACAATGAGCAGTTCTTC CASGSSYNEQFF
TRBJ2-7 TRBV11-2 NA TRBD2 TGTGCCAGCAGCTTAGTGGAGGCTAGCGGCTACGAGCAGTACTTC CASSLVEASGYEQYF
TRBJ2-7 TRBV19 NA NA TGTGCCAGCCGAATAGGTAATGGGGTCTACGAGCAGTACTTC CASRIGNGVYEQYF
TRBJ2-7 TRBV10-3 once TRBD1 TGTGCCATCAGTGACTCAGGGGGCGCCTCCTACGAGCAGTACTTC CAISDSGGASYEQYF
TRBJ1-2 TRBV6-1 NA TRBD1 TGTGCCAGCAGTGGCGGACAGGGGGCTTTTCGGGGCTACACCTTC CASSGGQGAFRGYTF
TRBJ2-7 TRBV5-6 few NA TGTGCCAGCAGCTCCGGCTTGGGACACGCCGACGAGCAGTACTTC CASSSGLGHADEQYF
TRBJ2-3 TRBV7-6 NA TRBD1 TGTGCCAGCAGCGCCCGGCCCGGGACAGGGGTCGCAGATACGCAGTATTTT CASSARPGTGVADTQYF
TRBJ1-1 TRBV19 NA NA TGTGCCAGTCGGCGGGTTGACACTGAAGCTTTCTTT CASRRVDTEAFF
TRBJ2-2 TRBV7-9 NA NA TGTGCCAGCAGCTTCTTGGGGAACGGGGAGCTGTTTTTT CASSFLGNGELFF
TRBJ2-2 TRBV5-5 NA NA TGTGCCAGCAGCTCCGAGCAACCGGGACAGCTGTTTTTT CASSSEQPGQLFF
TRBJ1-1 TRBV5-4 NA NA TGTGCCAGCAGCCCAACCGGGACACCGAACACTGAAGCTTTCTTT CASSPTGTPNTEAFF
TRBJ2-1 TRBV10-3 NA NA TGTGCCATCAGGGGGGGCGGGGGATCCTACAATGAGCAGTTCTTC CAIRGGGGSYNEQFF
TRBJ2-7 TRBV12-5 NA NA TGTGCTAGTGGTTATGAGGGCTCCTACGAGCAGTACTTC CASGYEGSYEQYF
TRBJ2-3 TRBV18 NA NA TGTGCCAGCTCACCAGCAACAGCTAGCACAGATACGCAGTATTTT CASSPATASTDTQYF
TRBJ2-3 TRBV2 NA TRBD1 TGTGCCAGCAGCCCCGTCGACAGGGGGAATTGGTTGACAGATACGCAGTATTTT CASSPVDRGNWLTDTQYF
TRBJ1-4 TRBV5-1 NA NA TGCGCCAGCAGAAGGGCCGAGGGGAATGAAAAACTGTTTTTT CASRRAEGNEKLFF
TRBJ2-2 TRBV11-3 NA NA TGTGCCAGCAGCCCCCACACCGGGGAGCTGTTTTTT CASSPHTGELFF